What follows is one T cell receptor beta chain and its context. This clone was counted once. Its antigen remains unidentified. Base qualities were left out, and no much larger clone turns up one base away. V is reduced by 1 base and J by 11 bases, leaving a spacing of 13 bases between them. The CDR3 contains 13 residues, cysteine and phenylalanine counted. The sequence is cut down to CDR3 DNA, 39 bases in frame from base 1. CDR1 MGHRA and CDR2 YSYEKL are derived from the germline V gene. Library preparation employed the immunoSEQ multiplex PCR assay. The table was pulled from immuneACCESS by TCRdb, which kept in-frame rearrangements only. Such tables lose some clones; where checked, under half of the loss comes from unresolved V genes, and the rest has no known cause. This sample has 25,000 to 35,000 clones in its table, and around 90% of those were observed once. Approximately 0.5% of the sample is taken by the ten largest.

These data belong to a study of T cell changes during pregnancy in multiple sclerosis (dated by TCRdb to about 2019). Study-level background: In women with multiple sclerosis, the researchers looked at how the T cell repertoire shifted as pregnancy progressed.

The sequence links TRBV4-1 to TRBJ2-3; the D region possibly corresponds to TRBD2 (6 bases align). The sample in question was CD4+ T cells from peripheral blood mononuclear cells, obtained in the third trimester of pregnancy. The sequence was obtained from a female donor in good health, enrolled as a control in a pregnancy study. The sequence in DNA is TGCGCCAGCAGCCAAGCCGAGACTAGGGTGCAGTATTTT. Its amino acids are CASSQAETRVQYF.